This T cell receptor beta chain was profiled in a study of cytomegalovirus exposure and HLA in healthy donors. Clones were sequenced by immunoSEQ multiplex PCR, and TCRdb holds only the in-frame ones, with some missing. The table records approximately 57,000 clones, just over 90% of them present only once. Study-wide findings and caveats: The classifier, whose performance was assessed in both the original and validation cohorts, reportedly diagnosed cytomegalovirus status with high specificity and sensitivity. In vitro work confirmed that a few CMV-associated chains recognize CMV antigens.

About this clone: Its antigen is unidentified.

Source material: PBMCs. This sequence was found in a woman aged 18-29 years in good health and CMV-seronegative.

This CDR3 reads CASSYGQAPSAAFF. DNA of the CDR3: TGTGCCAGCAGTTACGGACAGGCCCCCTCCGCAGCTTTCTTT. The V gene is TRBV6-5, the J gene TRBJ1-1, with TRBD1 identical over 7 bases. Germline trimming cut 2 bases from V and 10 bases from J; bases unmatched to any gene: 10. Per germline, CDR1 MNHEY and CDR2 SVGAGI. The CDR3 is 14 amino acids.